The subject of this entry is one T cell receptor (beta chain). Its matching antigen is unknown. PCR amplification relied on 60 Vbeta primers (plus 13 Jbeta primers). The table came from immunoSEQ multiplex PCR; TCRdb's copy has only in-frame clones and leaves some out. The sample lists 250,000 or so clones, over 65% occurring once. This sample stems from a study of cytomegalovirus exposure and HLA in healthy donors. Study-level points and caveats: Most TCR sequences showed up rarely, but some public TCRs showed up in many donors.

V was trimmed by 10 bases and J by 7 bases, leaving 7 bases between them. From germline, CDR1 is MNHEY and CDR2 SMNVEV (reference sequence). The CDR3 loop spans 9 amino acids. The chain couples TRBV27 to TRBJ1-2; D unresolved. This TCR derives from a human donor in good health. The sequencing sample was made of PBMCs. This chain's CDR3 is CATRGGYTF. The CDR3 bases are TGTGCCACTCGGGGTGGCTACACCTTC.